This T cell receptor (beta chain) was captured in a study of blood T cell repertoires in COVID-19 (dated by TCRdb to the early 2020s). For the wider study: Samples covering the acute and convalescent phases of COVID-19 were provided by collaborators in the United States, Italy and Spain. Sample metadata almost always included a de-identified subject ID, COVID-19 status, age in years and sex. A freely available public database, intended as a resource for researchers studying the immune response to SARS-CoV-2, is where the repertoires were released. The dataset comprised deeply sampled blood TCRbeta repertoires from subjects exposed to, actively infected with, or recovered from COVID-19. The material from the prospective study consisted of cDNA or gDNA derived from T cells, B-cell-depleted T cells, or PBMCs. Where HLA class I and class II types were available, the types were taken from metadata supplied by the sample provider, not from assay-based typing. The samples were drawn from the first 160 participants of the ongoing ImmuneRACE study and from 950 to 1,500 subjects provided by 6 global collaborators.

Counted from cysteine to phenylalanine, this CDR3 has 15 amino acids. Of the read, only the CDR3 DNA is kept; its 45 bases are in frame from base 1. V loses 6 bases at its end and J loses 6 bases; junction bases beyond the gene matches: 10. In the germline V gene (reference sequence), CDR1 corresponds to SGHNT and CDR2 to YYREEE. As for this clone: Its antigen specificity is not known. No quality values exist for individual bases; no much larger clone is one base distant.

The paper as a whole reports these results and caveats: The amount of clinical and demographic metadata varied by source and participant and was provided uncurated.

The immunoSEQ Assay, a bias-controlled multiplex PCR, was used to amplify TCRbeta CDR3 regions from genomic DNA. In the paper's pipeline: The number of nucleated cells in each sample was estimated from the amplification of reference gene primers within the assay. To quantify the absolute abundance of each unique TCRbeta CDR3 rearrangement, sequence reads were collapsed and filtered. For each sample, productive Simpson clonality was calculated as the square root of Simpson's diversity index across productive rearrangements. TCRdb took this table from immuneACCESS and kept in-frame rearrangements with V and J called. Such tables lack part of the clones; where checked against another copy, unresolved V genes explain under half of the gap, and the rest is unexplained. D and trimming come from the DNA, and the V and J calls and clone size come from that table. Here the sample has approximately 73,000 clones; approximately 77% occur a single time. Of the sample, approximately 0.8% is held by the ten largest clones.

Whole blood was collected in K2EDTA tubes by collaborating institutions according to the institutions' own protocols. For TCRbeta analysis, collaborator samples were shipped as frozen whole blood, as isolated PBMCs, or as DNA extracted from either sample type. The TCR sequence derives from a woman aged 70 to 79 with acute or convalescent COVID-19. Recombination linked TRBV5-4 to TRBJ2-1, and TRBD1 matches 9 of the central bases. Sequencing input: peripheral blood. The CDR3 loop reads CASNVPGQGFNEQFF. The DNA sequence reads TGTGCCAGCAACGTCCCGGGACAGGGTTTCAATGAGCAGTTCTTC.